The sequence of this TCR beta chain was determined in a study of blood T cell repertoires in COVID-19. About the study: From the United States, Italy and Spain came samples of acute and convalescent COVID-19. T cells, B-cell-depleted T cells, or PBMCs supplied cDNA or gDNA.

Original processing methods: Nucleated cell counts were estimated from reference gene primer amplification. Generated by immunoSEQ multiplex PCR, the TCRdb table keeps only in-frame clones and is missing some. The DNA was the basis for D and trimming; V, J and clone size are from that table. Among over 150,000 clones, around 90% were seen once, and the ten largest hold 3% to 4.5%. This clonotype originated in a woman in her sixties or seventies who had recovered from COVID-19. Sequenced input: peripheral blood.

CDR3 amino acids: CASSVTGATTNEKLFF. CDR3 nucleotides: TGTGCCAGCAGTGTAACAGGGGCCACAACTAATGAAAAACTGTTTTTT. The chain combines TRBV6-1 with TRBJ1-4; 7 nucleotides align to TRBD1. V trimming: 4 bases; J trimming: 0 bases; junction bases outside the gene matches: 5. The CDR3 sequence is 16 residues long. The germline V gene encodes CDR1 MNHNS and CDR2 SASEGT.